This T cell receptor (beta chain) was recovered during a study of T cell responses to AZD1222 COVID-19 vaccine. The protocol was immunoSEQ multiplex PCR, while the TCRdb copy is restricted to in-frame clones and leaves out a portion. The sample consists of about 150,000 clones, more than 80% of them appearing once. General study results and limits: Spike-wide coverage was observed for vaccine-associated CD4 TCRs, with dominant responses at 160-218 and 743-854.

As regards this clone: The target antigen is unknown.

The CDR3 is 14 residues long. The germline V and J ends were trimmed by 4 bases and 0 bases, with 8 bases remaining between them. Germline V lookup: CDR1 LNHDA, CDR2 SQIVND (reference sequence). The chain employs TRBV19 and TRBJ2-3; no reliable D call. The material was peripheral blood, obtained on day 0 of AZD1222 vaccination. This receptor was obtained from an adult in good health. In DNA, the CDR3 is TGTGCCAGTAGTACAGACTCTAGCACAGATACGCAGTATTTT. This sequence encodes CASSTDSSTDTQYF.